The present entry profiles one TCR beta chain with its context. What it binds is not known. The data belong to a study of cytomegalovirus exposure and HLA in healthy donors. Regarding the study as a whole: In presence/absence analyses, roughly uniform sequencing depth across donors was assumed.

Trimming left V 3 bases short and J 2 bases short, with 5 bases between. CDR1 is SQVTM and CDR2 is ANQGSEA in the germline V gene. The CDR3 spans 11 residues. Use of 60 Vbeta and 13 Jbeta primers characterized the PCR. Repertoires were generated with immunoSEQ multiplex PCR, while TCRdb's copy carries only in-frame clones and drops some. The repertoire includes 100,000 to 150,000 clones, 6.5% to 9.5% of them detected once, and around 6% sits in the top ten. This clonotype was sampled from a woman aged 40 to 50 in good health and CMV-seropositive. V and J are TRBV29-1 and TRBJ2-7; D call uncertain. The sequenced material came from PBMCs. CDR3: CSVDLAYEQYF. Here the CDR3 DNA reads TGCAGCGTTGACCTAGCCTACGAGCAGTACTTC.